This is a list of T cell receptor beta chains from one sample in a study of post-analysis software for immune sequencing data. TCRdb itself ran the PCR reads through MiXCR, one entry per CDR3 protein. The data hold about 820,000 distinct CDR3 sequences, with approximately 53% observed a single time. Sequenced: blood. The receptors stem from a girl aged 5-17 years with multiple sclerosis. The CDR3 runs from the conserved cysteine through the conserved F or W. Each record gives: J gene, V gene, D gene, CDR3 protein. The D gene is left open where the match is weak.

J gene: TRBJ2-7
V gene: TRBV3-1
D gene: TRBD2
CDR3 protein: CASSPGTSATYEQYF

J gene: TRBJ2-1
V gene: TRBV6-5
D gene: TRBD2
CDR3 protein: CASSYTSGGYNEQFF

J gene: TRBJ1-1
V gene: TRBV12-3/TRBV12-4
D gene: NA
CDR3 protein: CASSLGWGEAFF

J gene: TRBJ1-2
V gene: TRBV5-1
D gene: NA
CDR3 protein: CASRELGAASDGYTF

J gene: TRBJ2-1
V gene: TRBV20-1
D gene: NA
CDR3 protein: CSARQTGYYNEQFF

J gene: TRBJ2-5
V gene: TRBV7-2
D gene: NA
CDR3 protein: CASTNYRRETQYF

J gene: TRBJ1-1
V gene: TRBV29-1
D gene: NA
CDR3 protein: CSVDTWGREAFF

J gene: TRBJ1-2
V gene: TRBV19
D gene: TRBD1
CDR3 protein: CASSTSGGGYYGYTF

J gene: TRBJ2-7
V gene: TRBV3-1
D gene: NA
CDR3 protein: CASSQELSYEQYF

J gene: TRBJ2-1
V gene: TRBV10-3
D gene: TRBD1
CDR3 protein: CAISRTGGNYNEQFF

J gene: TRBJ2-1
V gene: TRBV10-1
D gene: NA
CDR3 protein: CASSEKCWPGDHCDEQFF

J gene: TRBJ1-2
V gene: TRBV5-1
D gene: NA
CDR3 protein: CASSLNEVGLYTF

J gene: TRBJ2-3
V gene: TRBV6-1
D gene: TRBD2
CDR3 protein: CASTVSGGISDTQYF

J gene: TRBJ2-3
V gene: TRBV7-6
D gene: TRBD2
CDR3 protein: CASSSPWGLAGGNTDTQYF

J gene: TRBJ1-4
V gene: TRBV20-1
D gene: NA
CDR3 protein: CSARDVGVNNEKLFF

J gene: TRBJ2-1
V gene: TRBV15
D gene: NA
CDR3 protein: CATSRRTAPWGYNEQFF

J gene: TRBJ2-7
V gene: TRBV5-1
D gene: NA
CDR3 protein: CASSPEAIVEQYF

J gene: TRBJ1-3
V gene: TRBV10-2
D gene: NA
CDR3 protein: CASSEGAGEKAGNTIYF

J gene: TRBJ1-1
V gene: TRBV20-1
D gene: NA
CDR3 protein: CSARRGGPNTEAFF

J gene: TRBJ2-7
V gene: TRBV7-9
D gene: NA
CDR3 protein: CASSFHGTPYEQYF

J gene: TRBJ2-3
V gene: TRBV5-1
D gene: TRBD1
CDR3 protein: CASSASTGGTDTQYF

J gene: TRBJ2-3
V gene: TRBV9
D gene: TRBD2
CDR3 protein: CASSDRSGTRTDTQYF

J gene: TRBJ2-7
V gene: TRBV28
D gene: NA
CDR3 protein: CASGRGGSYEQYF

J gene: TRBJ1-1
V gene: TRBV20-1
D gene: NA
CDR3 protein: CSGWGARGEAFF

J gene: TRBJ2-1
V gene: TRBV20-1
D gene: TRBD2
CDR3 protein: CSAEGLAGVYNEQFF

J gene: TRBJ2-7
V gene: TRBV29-1
D gene: NA
CDR3 protein: CSVATRVGNEQYF

J gene: TRBJ2-1
V gene: TRBV4-1
D gene: TRBD1
CDR3 protein: CASNQEEGQGNEQFF

J gene: TRBJ2-7
V gene: TRBV20-1
D gene: TRBD2
CDR3 protein: CSARPGLAASYEQYF

J gene: TRBJ2-3
V gene: TRBV12-5
D gene: NA
CDR3 protein: CASGPGTVSTDTQYF

J gene: NA
V gene: TRBV5-1
D gene: NA
CDR3 protein: CASSFAGGRDEQYF

J gene: TRBJ2-3
V gene: TRBV29-1
D gene: NA
CDR3 protein: CSVERDTQYF

J gene: TRBJ2-3
V gene: TRBV9
D gene: NA
CDR3 protein: CASSVGGFTDTQYF

J gene: TRBJ1-2
V gene: TRBV5-6
D gene: TRBD1
CDR3 protein: CASSLGAGGLGNGYTF

J gene: TRBJ2-7
V gene: TRBV7-8
D gene: NA
CDR3 protein: CASNPAQGVAYEQYF

J gene: TRBJ2-7
V gene: TRBV5-1
D gene: TRBD1
CDR3 protein: CASAGQDTVYEQYF

J gene: TRBJ2-7
V gene: TRBV7-9
D gene: NA
CDR3 protein: CASSLAGAGGPTYEQYF

J gene: TRBJ2-3
V gene: TRBV21-1
D gene: NA
CDR3 protein: CASLRAGTDTQYF

J gene: TRBJ2-1
V gene: TRBV9
D gene: NA
CDR3 protein: CASSPRTTNEQFF

J gene: NA
V gene: TRBV6-2/TRBV6-3
D gene: NA
CDR3 protein: CATREQSYEQYF

J gene: NA
V gene: TRBV2
D gene: NA
CDR3 protein: CASSPRSGALTYEQYF

J gene: TRBJ2-2
V gene: TRBV12-3/TRBV12-4
D gene: NA
CDR3 protein: CASSPRSPNTGELFF

J gene: TRBJ1-1
V gene: TRBV5-1
D gene: NA
CDR3 protein: CASSNAGGVRNTEAFF

J gene: TRBJ2-5
V gene: TRBV20-1
D gene: NA
CDR3 protein: CSALSGSQGETQYF

J gene: TRBJ2-4
V gene: TRBV5-1
D gene: TRBD2
CDR3 protein: CASSLEGETWTSGTRGNIQYF

J gene: TRBJ2-1
V gene: TRBV15
D gene: TRBD2
CDR3 protein: CATSRVGPAGEVEQFF

J gene: NA
V gene: TRBV12-3/TRBV12-4
D gene: NA
CDR3 protein: CASRPGPSFEQYF

J gene: TRBJ2-7
V gene: TRBV4-1
D gene: TRBD1
CDR3 protein: CASSGRQGSYEQYF

J gene: TRBJ2-4
V gene: TRBV2
D gene: TRBD1
CDR3 protein: CASSEFGTGLAKNIQYF

J gene: TRBJ2-7
V gene: TRBV4-2
D gene: NA
CDR3 protein: CASSQDIAVSSYEQYF

J gene: TRBJ2-5
V gene: TRBV5-1
D gene: NA
CDR3 protein: CASMLEETQYF

J gene: TRBJ2-5
V gene: TRBV20-1
D gene: NA
CDR3 protein: CSARLGYEETQYF

J gene: TRBJ1-5
V gene: TRBV5-1
D gene: TRBD1
CDR3 protein: CASSLQGVYQPQHF

J gene: NA
V gene: TRBV30
D gene: NA
CDR3 protein: CAWRAAPYGEQYF

J gene: TRBJ1-2
V gene: TRBV29-1
D gene: NA
CDR3 protein: CSVESGFNGYTF

J gene: TRBJ1-1
V gene: TRBV4-1
D gene: TRBD1
CDR3 protein: CASSQDIGGLSTEAFF

J gene: TRBJ2-1
V gene: TRBV5-1
D gene: TRBD1
CDR3 protein: CASRSEGAQFF

J gene: TRBJ2-1
V gene: TRBV5-1
D gene: TRBD1
CDR3 protein: CASSFGQADNEQFF

J gene: TRBJ2-1
V gene: TRBV10-3
D gene: TRBD2
CDR3 protein: CAISVSSGGYTGGNEQFF

J gene: TRBJ2-5
V gene: TRBV29-1
D gene: NA
CDR3 protein: CSVSWGQETQYF